These 21 T cell receptor beta chains originate from one sample sequenced in a study of post-analysis software for immune sequencing data. General study findings and limits: Roughly 5 TRBV segments (TRBV5-6, TRBV5-1 and TRBV20-1 among them) occurred more frequently in patients than in controls.

Unique molecular identifiers had been added to the TCR beta cDNA libraries. TCRdb redid the calling of the PCR reads with MiXCR, one entry per CDR3 protein. The sample carries 820,000 or so distinct CDR3 sequences, 53% recorded once. The antigens of these receptors remain unknown. The sequencing input was blood. The receptor source for this set is a girl between 5 and 17 years old with multiple sclerosis.

J is TRBJ2-1 and V is TRBV6-5; no clear D gene. The CDR3 extends over 11 amino acids. V was trimmed by 2 bases and J by 10 bases, leaving 6 bases between them. Per germline, CDR1 MNHEY and CDR2 SVGAGI. DNA of the CDR3: TGTGCCAGCAGTTACCTTGGGGAGCAGTTCTTC. This translates into CASSYLGEQFF.

This chain joins TRBV5-4 and TRBJ2-3; the D is unclear. The CDR3 runs 13 residues. V lost 4 bases and J 4 bases, leaving 10 bases between the germline ends. Germline CDR1 SGHNT, CDR2 YYREEE (reference sequence). The CDR3 spells CASSNPTSDTQYF. DNA for the CDR3: TGTGCCAGCAGCAATCCTACGTCAGATACGCAGTATTTT.

The chain links TRBV29-1 to TRBJ2-1; D unresolved. The J call may be mistaken, given a closer DNA end match to TRBJ2-7. CDR1 is SQVTM and CDR2 is ANQGSEA in the germline V gene. There are 12 residues in the CDR3. The CDR3 DNA sequence: TGCAGCGCGGAAGGGTCCTACAATGAGCAGTACTTC. Translated, it gives CSAEGSYNEQYF.

In the case of this clonotype: The junction shows a germline mismatch at one end, possibly a read error. The gene calls are TRBV20-1 and TRBJ2-6; TRBD1 matches at 8 bases. There are 16 residues in the CDR3. Germline V lookup: CDR1 DFQATT, CDR2 SNEGSKA (reference sequence). CDR3 loop: CSARRTGLSGTNVLTF. The DNA of the CDR3 is TGCAGTGCTAGAAGGACAGGGCTCTCTGGGACCAACGTCCTGACTTTC.

V gene TRBV5-1 combines with J gene TRBJ2-7; TRBD1 matches 8 bases. The junction had 7 bases not matched to a gene; V was cut back by 0 bases and J by 5 bases. CDR3 length equals 15 residues. Looked up from germline, CDR1 is SGHRS and CDR2 is YFSETQ. DNA of the CDR3: TGCGCCAGCAGCTTGGGAGACAGGGGTCGTCACGAGCAGTACTTC. Amino acid sequence: CASSLGDRGRHEQYF.

This chain links TRBV5-1 with TRBJ2-5; D gene ambiguous. Germline CDR1 SGHRS, CDR2 YFSETQ. CDR3 size: 13 residues. The germline V and J ends were trimmed by 2 bases and 1 base, with 6 bases remaining between them. The CDR3 DNA reads as TGCGCCAGCAGCTTCCAGACCCAAGAGACCCAGTACTTC. Its protein product is CASSFQTQETQYF.

This clonotype was seen many times. The CDR3 spells CASSQNPSGEGNEQFF. The CDR3 bases are TGTGCCAGCAGCCAAAACCCGAGCGGAGAAGGAAATGAGCAGTTCTTC. This chain links TRBV4-2 with TRBJ2-1, with D tentatively TRBD2 (5 bases). Trimming took 2 bases from V and 7 from J, leaving 18 bases between them. The CDR3 sequence is 16 residues long. Per germline, CDR1 LGHNA and CDR2 YNFKEQ.

There are a few counts of this clonotype. The chain is built from TRBV6-6 and TRBJ2-3; the D is unclear. The CDR3 has 12 amino acids. With 5 bases removed from V and 6 bases from J, the gap between germline ends came to 9 bases. Per the germline V gene, CDR1 is MNHNY and CDR2 is SVGAGI (reference sequence). The CDR3 DNA follows: TGTGCCAGCAGTACCTCTCGGGATACGCAGTATTTT. Encoded protein: CASSTSRDTQYF.

This clonotype appeared once. The chain uses TRBV7-9 and TRBJ1-4; possible D gene TRBD1, 5 bases. Trimming took 5 bases from V and 3 from J, leaving 13 bases between them. In germline, CDR1 is SEHNR, CDR2 FQNEAQ (reference sequence). The CDR3 totals 15 residues. As DNA, the CDR3 is TGTGCCAGCAGCCTCGGGGGAAGGGCTAATGAAAAACTGTTTTTT. Protein: CASSLGGRANEKLFF.

This clonotype was seen a handful of times. The chain has TRBV6-5 and TRBJ1-2; D is unclear. The V and J ends lost 6 bases and 1 base respectively, with 15 bases between them. The CDR3 has 15 amino acids. Per germline, CDR1 MNHEY and CDR2 SVGAGI. The CDR3 region is CASRKNGPVNYGYTF. The CDR3 DNA follows: TGTGCCAGCAGGAAAAACGGCCCGGTTAACTATGGCTACACCTTC.

The gene calls are TRBV4-1 and TRBJ1-2; unclear D gene. The CDR3 consists of 16 residues. The V gene's germline CDR1 is MGHRA and CDR2 YSYEKL. Deletions cut 3 bases from V and 5 bases from J, with 19 bases between. The CDR3 bases are TGCGCCAGCAGCCACCTTTTGACCTCCTCATCTTATGGCTACACCTTC. Its protein is CASSHLLTSSSYGYTF.

The chain is built from TRBV20-1 and TRBJ1-5; 7 bases fit TRBD1. With V trimmed by 1 base and J by 0 bases, 3 bases remained unmatched. The CDR3 has 15 amino acids. Germline V gene sequence: CDR1 DFQATT, CDR2 SNEGSKA (reference sequence). For the CDR3, the DNA is TGCAGTGCTAGAGCGGACAGGAATAGCAATCAGCCCCAGCATTTT. This codes for CSARADRNSNQPQHF.

The V and J genes are TRBV5-1 and TRBJ2-3; no clear D gene. The V and J ends lost 0 bases and 6 bases respectively, with 17 bases between them. The CDR3 contains 16 residues. CDR1 and CDR2 (germline): SGHRS, YFSETQ. Written as DNA, the CDR3 is TGCGCCAGCAGCTTGGATGACACTCCCGGAGCGGATACGCAGTATTTT. This codes for CASSLDDTPGADTQYF.

The V and J genes are TRBV10-1 and TRBJ2-1, with a possible D match to TRBD2 (5 bases). Germline V gene data show CDR1 as WNHNN and CDR2 as SYGVQD (reference sequence). Trimming took off 2 bases at V and 5 bases at J, with 7 bases between the two ends. CDR3 length: 13 residues. CDR3 DNA: TGCGCCAGCAGTGAGAAGGAGGACAATGAGCAGTTCTTC. Protein sequence: CASSEKEDNEQFF.

The sample holds a few counts of this clonotype. The V call is TRBV15, the J call TRBJ2-1, with unresolved D. The CDR3 covers 13 residues. CDR1 and CDR2 from the germline V gene are LNHNV and YYDKDF (reference sequence). V was shortened by 1 base and J by 3 bases, with 4 bases between the two germline ends. The CDR3 bases are TGTGCCACCAGCAGAGCGGGCTACAATGAGCAGTTCTTC. Translation: CATSRAGYNEQFF.

This clonotype occurred a few times. The J gene is TRBJ2-5, the V gene TRBV27, with a tentative D call TRBD1 (6 bases). The CDR3 loop spans 16 amino acids. Trimming stripped 4 bases from V and 7 bases from J, with 22 bases between. Germline assignment: CDR1 MNHEY and CDR2 SMNVEV (reference sequence). CDR3 region: CASSYLSPQGRVTQYF. CDR3 nucleotides: TGTGCCAGCAGTTATTTAAGCCCCCAGGGGCGAGTGACCCAGTACTTC.

The J gene is TRBJ1-1, the V gene TRBV4-1; unclear D gene. The CDR3 spans 15 residues. Trimming left V 0 bases short and J 0 bases short, with 8 bases between. Per germline, CDR1 MGHRA and CDR2 YSYEKL. Here the CDR3 reads CASSQESQVNTEAFF. For the CDR3, the DNA is TGCGCCAGCAGCCAAGAAAGTCAGGTGAACACTGAAGCTTTCTTT.

The chain joins TRBV20-1 to TRBJ2-1; maybe TRBD1 (6 bases). V lost 0 bases and J lost 4, with 13 bases in between. In germline, CDR1 is DFQATT, CDR2 SNEGSKA (reference sequence). There are 15 residues in the CDR3. CDR3 nucleotides: TGCAGTGCTAGAGATTTTCCGGGACAATACAATGAGCAGTTCTTC. Encoded protein: CSARDFPGQYNEQFF.

The chain has TRBV5-1 and TRBJ2-5; D is perhaps TRBD1 or TRBD2 (5 bases each). Near its end, the DNA agrees better with TRBJ2-7, so the J call may be wrong. The V gene's germline CDR1 is SGHRS and CDR2 YFSETQ. The CDR3 runs 14 residues. The CDR3 coding sequence is TGCGCCAGCAGCCCGGTTGGGGGTCCAGGCGAGCAGTACTTC. Translation: CASSPVGGPGEQYF.

This clonotype was observed a few times. The rearrangement links TRBV9 to TRBJ2-5; D is unclear. CDR1 is SGDLS and CDR2 is YYNGEE in the germline V gene. Deletions cut 2 bases from V and 0 bases from J, with 11 bases between. The CDR3 loop spans 15 amino acids. CDR3 in amino acids: CASSVSSRYQETQYF. For the CDR3, the DNA is TGTGCCAGCAGCGTTAGTAGCCGGTACCAAGAGACCCAGTACTTC.

This clonotype was seen only a few times. CDR3 in amino acids: CASSKQTGGLSEQFF. The DNA for the CDR3 is TGTGCCAGCAGCAAACAGACAGGAGGGCTTAGTGAGCAGTTCTTC. This chain links TRBV2 with TRBJ2-1; D may correspond to TRBD1 or TRBD2 (6 bases each). CDR1 is SNHLY and CDR2 is FYNNEI in the germline V gene. This CDR3 contains 15 residues. V was trimmed by 6 bases and J by 9 bases, leaving 21 bases between them.